The 18 T cell receptor beta chains below all came from one sample that was sequenced in a study of Ad26.COV2.S vaccination and SARS-CoV-2 variants. Data came from immunoSEQ multiplex PCR; TCRdb stores just in-frame clones and leaves some out. This repertoire shows under 550,000 clones, roughly 90% found once; its top ten account for 3.5% to 4%. Indicated treatment: some 20 received Ad26.COV2.S at low or high dose, single or two shots; a few received placebo; per-sample allocation not given. The samples date from day 63 after the first vaccine or placebo injection. Here the sequenced sample was peripheral blood, taken in a trial of Ad26.COV2.S vaccine versus placebo. The receptor set was obtained from a person between 18 and 65 years old who received the Ad26.COV2.S COVID-19 vaccine or a placebo.

This clone was detected a few times. This chain links TRBV7-8 with TRBJ1-2; no firm D call. From germline, CDR1 is SGHVS and CDR2 FQNEAQ. V shed 3 bases and J shed 7 bases, with 12 bases lying between them. The CDR3 is 13 amino acids. The CDR3 bases are TGTGCCAGCAGCTTGTTAACCCCGGCTGGCTACACCTTC. Protein product: CASSLLTPAGYTF. The full variable domain, rest sourced from reference TRBV7-8 and TRBJ1-2, is GAGVSQSPRYKVAKRGQDVALRCDPISGHVSLFWYQQALGQGPEFLTYFQNEAQLDKSGLPSDRFFAERPEGSVSTLKIQRTQQEDSAVYLCASSLLTPAGYTFGSGTRLTVV.

The chain has TRBV6-5 and TRBJ2-6; no definite D call. Per the germline V gene, CDR1 is MNHEY and CDR2 is SVGAGI. Trimming shortened V by 4 bases and J by 2 bases, and 9 bases separated the two germline ends. The CDR3 runs 15 residues. The CDR3 spells CASSSTAAGANVLTF. The CDR3 DNA sequence: TGTGCCAGCAGTTCCACGGCGGCTGGGGCCAACGTCCTGACTTTC.

This chain links TRBV6-5 with TRBJ2-7, with TRBD1 matching over 9 bases. Trimming cost V 2 bases and J 4 bases; bases outside gene matches: 3. CDR3 length: 14 residues. The germline gives CDR1 MNHEY, CDR2 SVGAGI. The CDR3 reads CASSYRDRVYEQYF. The DNA of the CDR3 is TGTGCCAGCAGTTACCGGGACAGGGTTTACGAGCAGTACTTC.

The chain couples TRBV4-3 to TRBJ1-3, with D maybe TRBD1 (6 bases). Trimming removed 4 bases from V and 2 bases from J, with 12 bases in between. The CDR3 extends over 15 amino acids. CDR1 and CDR2 from the germline V gene are LGHNA and YSLEER. CDR3 in DNA: TGCGCCAGCAGCCCTTTGGACAGTCCTGGAAACACCATATATTTT. Protein sequence: CASSPLDSPGNTIYF.

This rearrangement joins TRBV4-1 to TRBJ1-4; D not certain. Germline-derived CDR1 and CDR2 are MGHRA and YSYEKL. The CDR3 covers 14 residues. V shed 2 bases and J shed 5 bases, with 9 bases lying between them. In nucleotides, the CDR3 is TGCGCCAGCAGCCAATTCCCGGCGAATGAAAAACTGTTTTTT. It translates to CASSQFPANEKLFF.

This sequence joins TRBV4-3 and TRBJ2-1; perhaps TRBD1 as D (5 bases). V was clipped by 0 bases and J by 0 bases, with 15 bases between them. The V gene's germline CDR1 is LGHNA and CDR2 YSLEER. The CDR3 has 18 amino acids. CDR3 in amino acids: CASSQDFLPDSSYNEQFF. For the CDR3, the DNA is TGCGCCAGCAGCCAAGATTTTCTGCCAGACAGCTCCTACAATGAGCAGTTCTTC.

The chain employs TRBV18 and TRBJ1-3; 10 bases are a match to TRBD1. The CDR3 contains 15 residues. The germline V gene has CDR1 KGHSH and CDR2 LQKENI. The V and J ends lost 5 bases and 7 bases, in that order; junction bases with no gene match: 8. The CDR3 region is CASSDRDRGANTIYF. The CDR3 region has the DNA TGTGCCAGCTCAGATCGGGACAGGGGTGCGAACACCATATATTTT.

V is TRBV6-2 or TRBV6-3 and J is TRBJ1-3; no firm D call. The CDR3 extends over 19 amino acids. Trimming took 2 bases from V and 0 from J, leaving 20 bases between them. CDR1 is MNHEY, CDR2 SVGEGT, per germline. CDR3 nucleotides: TGTGCCAGCAGTTACCCGACGACCAACAGCTACTCCTCTGGAAACACCATATATTTT. Protein: CASSYPTTNSYSSGNTIYF.

The CDR3 DNA reads TGTGCCAGCAGCCAAGGACCGGGTTTGGCCGAGCAGTACTTC. It encodes CASSQGPGLAEQYF. This sequence joins TRBV3-1 (or the pseudogene TRBV3-2) and TRBJ2-7; D gene ambiguous. Trimming cost V 1 base and J 6 bases, with 13 bases left between them. CDR1 and CDR2 from the germline V gene are LGHDT and YNNKEL (reference sequence). The CDR3 totals 14 residues.

The rearrangement links TRBV30 to TRBJ2-7; 7 bases align to TRBD1. The CDR3 totals 15 residues. Trimming at V came to 1 base and at J to 5 bases, leaving 11 bases not matched to a gene. Germline values: CDR1 GTSNPN, CDR2 SVGIG (reference sequence). CDR3 DNA sequence: TGTGCCTGGAGTGACCGGGCCCGCACAGGGGACGAGCAGTACTTC. It codes for CAWSDRARTGDEQYF.

CDR3 sequence: CASSLAPGQGRHTEAFF. For the CDR3, the DNA is TGTGCCAGCAGCTTAGCCCCGGGACAGGGAAGGCACACTGAAGCTTTCTTT. The rearrangement links TRBV7-2 to TRBJ1-1, with TRBD1 identical over 9 bases. This CDR3 region has 17 residues. Germline V CDR1 and CDR2: SGHTA, FQGNSA. Losses at the gene ends were 0 bases for V and 3 bases for J; bases not matched to a gene: 8.

V is TRBV5-1 and J is TRBJ2-5; possibly TRBD2 for D (5 bases). V lost 0 bases and J lost 4, with 16 bases in between. The CDR3 totals 16 residues. Germline V gene sequence: CDR1 SGHRS, CDR2 YFSETQ. CDR3 in DNA: TGCGCCAGCAGCTTGGATGTTCTTGGAGGCGCAGAGACCCAGTACTTC. Translation: CASSLDVLGGAETQYF.

The J gene is TRBJ2-1, the V gene TRBV9; either TRBD1 or TRBD2 may supply D (6 bases each). CDR1 is SGDLS, CDR2 YYNGEE, per germline. Trimming shortened V by 6 bases and J by 0 bases, and 10 bases separated the two germline ends. The CDR3 runs 14 residues. The CDR3: CASTKGGSYNEQFF. The DNA of the CDR3 is TGTGCCAGCACCAAGGGGGGCTCCTACAATGAGCAGTTCTTC. The variable domain in full, completed from reference TRBV9 and TRBJ2-1, reads DSGVTQTPKHLITATGQRVTLRCSPRSGDLSVYWYQQSLDQGLQFLIQYYNGEERAKGNILERFSAQQFPDLHSELNLSSLELGDSALYFCASTKGGSYNEQFFGPGTRLTVL.

In its sample, this clone is medium-sized. The rearrangement uses TRBV19 and TRBJ2-3, with 10 bases matching TRBD2. The CDR3 has 15 amino acids. The V and J ends lost 5 bases and 3 bases, in that order; junction bases with no gene match: 5. CDR1 is LNHDA, CDR2 SQIVND, per germline (reference sequence). CDR3 residues: CASSVGLAKTDTQYF. In DNA, the CDR3 is TGTGCCAGTAGTGTGGGACTAGCGAAGACAGATACGCAGTATTTT. Drawing the rest from reference TRBV19 and TRBJ2-3, the complete variable domain is DGGITQSPKYLFRKEGQNVTLSCEQNLNHDAMYWYRQDPGQGLRLIYYSQIVNDFQKGDIAEGYSVSREKKESFPLTVTSAQKNPTAFYLCASSVGLAKTDTQYFGPGTRLTVL.

V gene TRBV28 combines with J gene TRBJ2-5; no clear D gene. The V end lost 6 bases, the J end lost 4 bases, and 3 bases lay between the germline ends. CDR1 is MDHEN, CDR2 SYDVKM, per germline. This CDR3 has 10 amino acids. In DNA form, the CDR3 reads TGTGCCAGCAGGGGAGAGACCCAGTACTTC. Protein sequence: CASRGETQYF.

The gene calls are TRBV12-3 or TRBV12-4 and TRBJ2-1; D might be TRBD1 or TRBD2, each matching 6 bases. V was shortened by 4 bases and J by 6 bases, with 10 bases between the two germline ends. The CDR3 covers 13 residues. This CDR3 reads CASSSGGGNEQFF. The DNA for the CDR3 is TGTGCCAGCAGTTCCGGAGGGGGCAATGAGCAGTTCTTC.

This clone was seen a handful of times. The chain links TRBV6-2 or TRBV6-3 to TRBJ1-1, with TRBD1 identical over 7 bases. The CDR3 runs 13 residues. CDR1 and CDR2 from the germline V gene are MNHEY and SVGEGT. The junction had 5 bases not matched to a gene; V was cut back by 5 bases and J by 5 bases. In DNA, the CDR3 is TGTGCCAGCAGTACGACAGGGTTAACTGAAGCTTTCTTT. Protein sequence: CASSTTGLTEAFF.

The genes are TRBV15 and TRBJ1-5; possible D gene TRBD1, 5 bases. CDR1 and CDR2 (germline): LNHNV, YYDKDF (reference sequence). This CDR3 spans 14 amino acids. Trimming stripped 0 bases from V and 3 bases from J, with 6 bases between. Here the CDR3 reads CATSREGVNQPQHF. Written as DNA, the CDR3 is TGTGCCACCAGCAGAGAGGGGGTCAATCAGCCCCAGCATTTT.